Following are 31 T cell receptor beta chains from one sample sequenced in a study of blood T cell repertoires in COVID-19. Libraries were prepared by immunoSEQ multiplex PCR; TCRdb keeps only in-frame clonotypes and omits some of them. The sample includes roughly 180,000 clones, roughly four fifths of them seen just once. Sample: PBMCs or T cells enriched from blood (not recorded which). Receptor source: a man aged 35 to 55 who had recovered from COVID-19.

The chain has TRBV18 and TRBJ1-1; 7 bases line up with TRBD1. V lost 3 bases and J lost 8; bases outside the gene matches: 6. This CDR3 region has 13 residues. From germline, CDR1 is KGHSH and CDR2 LQKENI. CDR3 in amino acids: CASSPQGDVEAFF. The CDR3 region has the DNA TGTGCCAGCTCACCCCAGGGGGATGTAGAAGCTTTCTTT.

The chain couples TRBV10-1 to TRBJ1-1; D call uncertain. CDR1 and CDR2 (germline): WNHNN, SYGVQD (reference sequence). The CDR3 is 13 amino acids. V lost 3 bases, J lost 1 base, and 6 bases lay in between. As DNA, the CDR3 is TGCGCCAGCAGTGATGTGGCGAACACTGAAGCTTTCTTT. Its protein product is CASSDVANTEAFF.

The rearrangement joins TRBV9 to TRBJ2-6, with a tentative D call TRBD2 (6 bases). V lost 2 bases and J 2 bases, leaving 11 bases between the germline ends. This CDR3 comprises 16 residues. From germline, CDR1 is SGDLS and CDR2 YYNGEE. The CDR3 sequence is CASSVTGTAGANVLTF. CDR3 sequence (DNA): TGTGCCAGCAGCGTGACTGGGACTGCTGGGGCCAACGTCCTGACTTTC.

J is TRBJ2-1 and V is TRBV15; 7 nucleotides agree with TRBD2. Germline V gene data show CDR1 as LNHNV and CDR2 as YYDKDF (reference sequence). Losses at the gene ends were 2 bases for V and 8 bases for J; bases not matched to a gene: 9. This CDR3 contains 15 residues. The CDR3 DNA sequence: TGTGCCACCAGCAGAAGTCTAGCGGTGGCGGATGAGCAGTTCTTC. Amino acid sequence: CATSRSLAVADEQFF.

V usage is TRBV2 and J usage is TRBJ1-3; 8 bases fit TRBD1. The CDR3 has 14 residues. CDR1 is SNHLY, CDR2 FYNNEI, per germline. Unmatched junction bases numbered 3, after V lost 4 bases and J lost 4 bases. In DNA form, the CDR3 reads TGTGCCAGCAGTGGACAGGGGCTAGGAAACACCATATATTTT. Its translation: CASSGQGLGNTIYF.

This sequence joins TRBV7-2 and TRBJ2-1; 12 bases line up with TRBD2. CDR1 is SGHTA and CDR2 is FQGNSA in the germline V gene. The CDR3 sequence is 17 residues long. Trimming at V came to 6 bases and at J to 9 bases, leaving 15 bases not matched to a gene. The CDR3, as DNA: TGTGCCAGCAGTTTATCGGCGACTAGCGGGAGAGGGAGTGAGCAGTTCTTC. It encodes CASSLSATSGRGSEQFF.

The chain recombines TRBV15 with TRBJ2-3, with 7 bases fitting TRBD2. V lost 4 bases, J lost 4 bases, and 11 bases stayed unmatched. The length of the CDR3 is 16 residues. The V gene's germline CDR1 is LNHNV and CDR2 YYDKDF (reference sequence). The CDR3: CATSKTWGGSADTQYF. Written as DNA, the CDR3 is TGTGCCACCAGCAAAACCTGGGGGGGGAGTGCAGATACGCAGTATTTT. The full variable domain, rest sourced from reference TRBV15 and TRBJ2-3, is DAMVIQNPRYQVTQFGKPVTLSCSQTLNHNVMYWYQQKSSQAPKLLFHYYDKDFNNEADTPDNFQSRRPNTSFCFLDIRSPGLGDTAMYLCATSKTWGGSADTQYFGPGTRLTVL.

This rearrangement joins TRBV30 to TRBJ2-7; D is ambiguous. This CDR3 comprises 13 residues. Germline CDR1 is GTSNPN and CDR2 is SVGIG (reference sequence). V was clipped by 1 base and J by 2 bases, with 9 bases between them. The CDR3 nucleotides read TGTGCCTGGAGTGCCTATGTTACCTACGAGCAGTACTTC. Protein: CAWSAYVTYEQYF.

The genes are TRBV5-5 and TRBJ1-2; D is unclear. CDR3 length: 14 residues. Deletions cut 0 bases from V and 8 bases from J, with 14 bases between. Germline V gene lookup returns CDR1 SGHKS and CDR2 YYEKEE (reference sequence). The CDR3 here is CASSLDTGLGGYTF. The CDR3 bases are TGTGCCAGCAGCTTGGACACGGGATTAGGAGGCTACACCTTC.

The V and J genes are TRBV7-8 and TRBJ1-1; 9 bases are a match to TRBD1. The CDR3 is made up of 16 amino acids. Unmatched junction bases numbered 7, after V lost 5 bases and J lost 0 bases. From germline, CDR1 is SGHVS and CDR2 FQNEAQ. The CDR3 region is CASSPETGGVNTEAFF. DNA of the CDR3: TGTGCCAGCAGCCCTGAGACAGGGGGAGTGAACACTGAAGCTTTCTTT.

The chain joins TRBV5-1 to TRBJ2-1; 12 bases agree with TRBD2. Looked up from germline, CDR1 is SGHRS and CDR2 is YFSETQ. V shed 8 bases, J shed 1 base, and the junction held 4 bases outside the gene matches. There are 15 residues in the CDR3. The DNA of the CDR3 is TGCGCCAGTACTAGCGGGAGGTATTCCTACAATGAGCAGTTCTTC. This sequence encodes CASTSGRYSYNEQFF.

The sample holds one count of this clone. This chain joins TRBV28 and TRBJ2-7, with 9 nucleotides matching TRBD1. Germline V gene sequence: CDR1 MDHEN, CDR2 SYDVKM. Trimming removed 3 bases from V and 1 base from J; junction bases left unmatched: 4. This CDR3 region has 15 residues. CDR3 sequence (DNA): TGTGCCAGCAGTTTTCTGGGACAGGGTTCCTACGAGCAGTACTTC. Protein sequence: CASSFLGQGSYEQYF.

This clone has more than one count but fewer than ten. The chain carries TRBV5-5 and TRBJ1-1; a weak D match, TRBD1 (5 bases). Trimming pared 2 bases from V and 4 bases from J, leaving 12 bases between. This CDR3 region has 14 residues. Per germline, CDR1 SGHKS and CDR2 YYEKEE (reference sequence). This chain's CDR3 is CASSFYRQGTEAFF. CDR3 sequence (DNA): TGTGCCAGCAGCTTTTATAGGCAGGGCACTGAAGCTTTCTTT.

This clone appeared once. Different DNA sequences within this sample yield the same CDR3. The chain uses TRBV4-1 and TRBJ1-1, with 8 bases that match TRBD1. The CDR3 sequence is 15 residues long. The germline CDR1 and CDR2 sequences are MGHRA and YSYEKL. The V and J ends lost 0 bases and 0 bases, in that order; junction bases with no gene match: 0. In DNA, the CDR3 is TGCGCCAGCAGCCAAGAGGACAGGGTGAACACTGAAGCTTTCTTT. It specifies CASSQEDRVNTEAFF.

The chain links TRBV27 to TRBJ1-5, with 7 positions matching TRBD1. CDR1 and CDR2 (germline): MNHEY, SMNVEV (reference sequence). The V gene end was trimmed by 6 bases and the J gene end by 3 bases; junction bases not matched to a gene: 11. The CDR3 has 16 residues. The CDR3 sequence is CASSPYGGTANQPQHF. Here the CDR3 DNA reads TGTGCCAGCAGCCCCTACGGTGGGACAGCCAATCAGCCCCAGCATTTT.

The chain joins TRBV30 to TRBJ2-1; possibly TRBD2 for D (5 bases). This CDR3 comprises 14 residues. V was trimmed by 4 bases and J by 6 bases, leaving 16 bases between them. From germline, CDR1 is GTSNPN and CDR2 SVGIG (reference sequence). CDR3 bases: TGTGCCTGGAATCCAGCACTAGTTACCAATGAGCAGTTCTTC. Translating it yields CAWNPALVTNEQFF.

The rearrangement links TRBV19 to TRBJ2-1, with a possible D match to TRBD1 (6 bases). V was shortened by 4 bases and J by 1 base, with 11 bases between the two germline ends. CDR3 length equals 15 residues. From germline, CDR1 is LNHDA and CDR2 SQIVND (reference sequence). The CDR3 coding sequence is TGTGCCAGTAGTACCAACAGGGATTCCTACAATGAGCAGTTCTTC. This encodes CASSTNRDSYNEQFF.

This chain uses TRBV6-2 or TRBV6-3 with TRBJ2-1; TRBD2 matches 12 bases. The CDR3 consists of 21 residues. V trimming: 0 bases; J trimming: 9 bases; junction bases outside the gene matches: 21. CDR1 and CDR2 from the germline V gene are MNHEY and SVGEGT. The CDR3 here is CASSYSEGNLAGGPAPGEQFF. The CDR3 DNA reads TGTGCCAGCAGTTACTCAGAAGGGAACCTAGCGGGAGGGCCGGCGCCTGGTGAGCAGTTCTTC.

The chain combines TRBV6-5 with TRBJ2-7, with TRBD2 identical over 7 bases. Looked up from germline, CDR1 is MNHEY and CDR2 is SVGAGI. The CDR3 loop spans 16 amino acids. V dropped 2 bases and J dropped 0; count of bases not matched to a gene: 7. CDR3 residues: CASSYRSAGTSYEQYF. The DNA of the CDR3 is TGTGCCAGCAGTTACCGGTCAGCGGGAACCTCCTACGAGCAGTACTTC.

This chain connects TRBV5-1 to TRBJ2-1; D is perhaps TRBD2 (6 bases). The V gene lost 4 bases and the J gene lost 5 bases, with 13 bases spanning the gap. The V gene's germline CDR1 is SGHRS and CDR2 YFSETQ. The CDR3 is 14 residues long. The CDR3 sequence is CASSGGDPNNEQFF. CDR3 sequence (DNA): TGCGCCAGCAGCGGAGGGGACCCAAACAATGAGCAGTTCTTC. The whole variable domain, filled in from reference TRBV5-1 and TRBJ2-1, reads KAGVTQTPRYLIKTRGQQVTLSCSPISGHRSVSWYQQTPGQGLQFLFEYFSETQRNKGNFPGRFSGRQFSNSRSEMNVSTLELGDSALYLCASSGGDPNNEQFFGPGTRLTVL.

As DNA, the CDR3 is TGTGCCATCAGTGATAGTACTAAAAGCACAGATACGCAGTATTTT. Translation: CAISDSTKSTDTQYF. The gene calls are TRBV10-3 and TRBJ2-3; the D is unclear. This CDR3 contains 15 residues. Germline V lookup: CDR1 ENHRY, CDR2 SYGVKD. With 3 bases removed from V and 0 bases from J, the gap between germline ends came to 10 bases.

The chain joins TRBV9 to TRBJ1-5; D is unclear. Germline CDR1 SGDLS, CDR2 YYNGEE. V was trimmed by 4 bases and J by 9 bases, leaving 11 bases between them. The CDR3 is 12 residues long. In DNA, the CDR3 is TGTGCCAGCAGCTCCCGGTCGGGGCCCCAGCATTTT. Translating it yields CASSSRSGPQHF.

The CDR3 protein is CASSIDPLGTIYGYTF. CDR3 DNA sequence: TGTGCCAGTAGTATAGACCCACTAGGAACCATTTATGGCTACACCTTC. V and J are TRBV19 and TRBJ1-2; D is unclear. Trimming took off 0 bases at V and 5 bases at J, with 16 bases between the two ends. This CDR3 has 16 amino acids. Germline V gene data show CDR1 as LNHDA and CDR2 as SQIVND (reference sequence).

The chain has TRBV27 and TRBJ2-2; TRBD2 matches 7 bases. The trim removed 6 bases at V and 0 bases at J, leaving 4 bases unmatched. Germline V gives CDR1 MNHEY, CDR2 SMNVEV (reference sequence). The CDR3 has 15 amino acids. The CDR3 DNA reads as TGTGCCAGCAGGAGGGACTATCCGAACACCGGGGAGCTGTTTTTT. Translation gives CASRRDYPNTGELFF.

Remarks on this clone: Other DNA sequences from this sample encode an identical CDR3 as well. The rearrangement joins TRBV6-1 to TRBJ1-2; possibly TRBD1 for D (5 bases). The CDR3 sequence is 13 residues long. Between the trimmed V and J ends, which lost 2 bases and 2 bases, there was a span of 6 bases. CDR1 and CDR2 (germline): MNHNS, SASEGT. CDR3 in DNA: TGTGCCAGCAGTGAACAGGGCAACTATGGCTACACCTTC. Translation: CASSEQGNYGYTF.

The V call is TRBV19, the J call TRBJ1-2, with TRBD1 identical over 10 bases. CDR3 size: 15 residues. V gave up 6 bases and J gave up 4 bases; unmatched junction bases: 8. Germline V lookup: CDR1 LNHDA, CDR2 SQIVND (reference sequence). CDR3: CASRGDRGPFYGYTF. The CDR3 nucleotides are TGTGCCAGTAGAGGTGACAGGGGGCCGTTCTATGGCTACACCTTC.

This clone was observed many times. The V gene is TRBV7-9, the J gene TRBJ1-2; D gene ambiguous. Trimming removed 0 bases at V and 8 bases at J, with 13 bases between. The CDR3 totals 14 residues. Germline CDR1 and CDR2: SEHNR and FQNEAQ (reference sequence). The CDR3 DNA reads as TGTGCCAGCAGCTTAGCTGTGATTGCGGAGGGCTACACCTTC. Amino acid sequence: CASSLAVIAEGYTF.

This clone was counted many times. The chain uses TRBV27 and TRBJ2-7; 7 bases fit TRBD1. Germline loops: CDR1 MNHEY, CDR2 SMNVEV (reference sequence). Germline trimming cut 9 bases from V and 4 bases from J; bases unmatched to any gene: 12. The CDR3 has 14 amino acids. The CDR3 DNA follows: TGTGCCAGTCAGCCGACAGGGTCGTCATACGAGCAGTACTTC. It is translated as CASQPTGSSYEQYF.

This clone was counted a few times. The chain recombines TRBV6-2 or TRBV6-3 with TRBJ1-2; no definite D call. The CDR3 runs to 15 residues. From germline, CDR1 is MNHEY and CDR2 SVGEGT. V lost 6 bases, J lost 4 bases, and 18 bases lay in between. The CDR3 spells CASSPSGVLAYGYTF. In nucleotides, the CDR3 is TGTGCCAGCAGCCCGTCCGGGGTCTTGGCCTATGGCTACACCTTC.

This clone was seen only once. This chain connects TRBV7-2 to TRBJ2-7; 7 positions match TRBD2. CDR3 size: 14 residues. CDR1 and CDR2 from the germline V gene are SGHTA and FQGNSA. J gave up 6 bases and V 4 bases, and 9 bases lay outside the gene matches. The DNA for the CDR3 is TGTGCCAGCAGCTCGCGGGCGACTAGCTCCGAGCAGTACGTC. Translated: CASSSRATSSEQYV.

The chain couples TRBV4-2 to TRBJ2-3, with 10 bases fitting TRBD1. Germline V gene data show CDR1 as LGHNA and CDR2 as YNFKEQ. CDR3 size: 16 residues. V gave up 4 bases and J gave up 3 bases; unmatched junction bases: 7. The CDR3 protein is CASSPYPGQGTDTQYF. For the CDR3, the DNA is TGTGCCAGCAGCCCATACCCGGGACAGGGGACAGATACGCAGTATTTT.